This T cell receptor beta chain was documented in a study of shared clonotypes between healthy human individuals. This clone was seen only once. Trimming pared 8 bases from V and 10 bases from J, leaving 12 bases between. The CDR3 length is 11 residues. The germline V gene encodes CDR1 ENHRY and CDR2 SYGVKD. The data were produced by immunoSEQ multiplex PCR, yet TCRdb's version contains in-frame clones alone and is incomplete. Here the sample spans about 1 million clones, about 76% being singletons. Sequencing was performed on memory CD4+ T cells sorted from blood. Subset meaning: CD45RA-negative fraction. This TCR was sampled from a man between 18 and 29 years old in good health. V gene TRBV10-3 combines with J gene TRBJ2-1, with a possible D match to TRBD2 (7 bases). CDR3 region: CAIGGGGEQFF. CDR3 nucleotides: TGTGCCATCGGAGGGGGGGGCGAGCAGTTCTTC.